The entry below describes one TCR beta chain. Its target is unknown. Generated by immunoSEQ multiplex PCR, the TCRdb table keeps only in-frame clones and is missing some. Among roughly 14,000 clones listed, 65% to 85% were seen once. In germline, CDR1 is SGHVS, CDR2 FQNEAQ. The CDR3 consists of 16 residues. V dropped 1 base and J dropped 5 bases, with 17 bases sitting between them. These data belong to a study of OX40 agonist ivuxolimab in advanced cancers. Study-level information: Partial responses were achieved by three patients, one with hepatocellular carcinoma and two with cutaneous melanoma.

Study outcomes and limitations: The study observed clonal expansion of CD4+ and CD8+ blood T cells by week 6 at 0.1 to 3.0 mg/kg. More expanded clones were seen, on average, in CD8+ T cells than in CD4+. Low normalized T-cell clonal expansion was also seen in some nonresponders.

The TCR sequence derives from an adult with an advanced solid tumor such as melanoma, head and neck, liver or kidney cancer. The sequencing here drew on CD4+ or CD8+ T cells sorted from blood, taken in a trial of the OX40 agonist ivuxolimab. The gene calls are TRBV7-8 and TRBJ2-5; no clear D gene. The CDR3: CASSLVRLLVRETQYF. The DNA for the CDR3 is TGTGCCAGCAGCTTAGTTAGACTCTTGGTTCGGGAGACCCAGTACTTC.